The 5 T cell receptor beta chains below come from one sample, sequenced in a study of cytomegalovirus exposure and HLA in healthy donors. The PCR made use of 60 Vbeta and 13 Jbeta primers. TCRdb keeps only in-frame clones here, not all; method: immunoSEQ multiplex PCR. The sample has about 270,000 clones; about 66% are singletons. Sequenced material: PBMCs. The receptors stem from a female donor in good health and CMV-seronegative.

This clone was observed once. The CDR3 DNA reads as TGTGCCAGCAGTTTATTGGTCCAGGGCTACGAGCAGTACTTC. Its translation: CASSLLVQGYEQYF. This chain joins TRBV27 and TRBJ2-5; D is possibly TRBD1 (5 bases). The J call is in doubt because the DNA end fits TRBJ2-7 better. The CDR3 has 14 residues. CDR1 and CDR2 from the germline V gene are MNHEY and SMNVEV (reference sequence).

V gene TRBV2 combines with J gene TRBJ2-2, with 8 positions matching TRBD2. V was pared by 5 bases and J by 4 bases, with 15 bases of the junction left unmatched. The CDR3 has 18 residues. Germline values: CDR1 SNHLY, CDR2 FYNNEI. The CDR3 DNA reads TGTGCCAGCAGTAAAATTAGGGTGTTAAGCGGGGGCACCGGGGAGCTGTTTTTT. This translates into CASSKIRVLSGGTGELFF.

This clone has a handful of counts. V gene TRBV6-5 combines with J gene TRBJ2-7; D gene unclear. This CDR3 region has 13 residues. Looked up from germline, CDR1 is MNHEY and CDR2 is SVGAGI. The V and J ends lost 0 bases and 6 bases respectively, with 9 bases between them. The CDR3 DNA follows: TGTGCCAGCAGTTACTCGACCGCGGTCGAGCAGTACTTC. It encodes CASSYSTAVEQYF.

This chain's CDR3 is CALAPGVNQPQHF. The CDR3 DNA follows: TGTGCCCTAGCCCCAGGGGTTAATCAGCCCCAGCATTTT. The rearrangement links TRBV11-2 to TRBJ1-5; possible D gene TRBD1, 6 bases. Trimming left V 11 bases short and J 4 bases short, with 15 bases between. Per germline, CDR1 SGHAT and CDR2 FQNNGV. The CDR3 length is 13 residues.

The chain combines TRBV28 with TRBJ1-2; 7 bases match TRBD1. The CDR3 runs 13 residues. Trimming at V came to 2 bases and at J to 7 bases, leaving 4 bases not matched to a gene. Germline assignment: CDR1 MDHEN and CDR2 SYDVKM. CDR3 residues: CASSLPQGLGYTF. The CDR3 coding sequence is TGTGCCAGCAGTTTACCACAGGGGCTTGGCTACACCTTC.